Shown below are 22 T cell receptor beta chains from a single sample sequenced in a study of identifying expanded T cells in peripheral blood. TCRdb's table, derived via immunoSEQ multiplex PCR, lists solely in-frame clones and lacks some. This sample yields 60,000 to 70,000 clones, of which about 80% are seen a single time; approximately 19% belongs to the top ten. The sample consisted of blood. These receptors all come from a person aged 18-70 years in good health.

This chain connects TRBV2 to TRBJ1-1; weak D call: TRBD1 (6 bases). V was shortened by 3 bases and J by 10 bases, with 9 bases between the two germline ends. From germline, CDR1 is SNHLY and CDR2 FYNNEI. The CDR3 has 11 amino acids. The CDR3, as DNA: TGTGCCAGCAGTGATCAGGGGAGAGCTTTCTTT. Translation gives CASSDQGRAFF.

The chain joins TRBV7-9 to TRBJ1-2, with 8 bases identical to TRBD1. Per the germline V gene, CDR1 is SEHNR and CDR2 is FQNEAQ (reference sequence). The CDR3 has 13 residues. With V trimmed by 5 bases and J by 8 bases, 7 bases remained unmatched. CDR3: CASSPQGARGYTF. Here the CDR3 DNA reads TGTGCCAGCAGCCCTCAGGGGGCTAGGGGCTACACCTTC. Drawing the rest from reference TRBV7-9 and TRBJ1-2, the complete variable domain is DTGVSQNPRHKITKRGQNVTFRCDPISEHNRLYWYRQTLGQGPEFLTYFQNEAQLEKSRLLSDRFSAERPKGSFSTLEIQRTEQGDSAMYLCASSPQGARGYTFGSGTRLTVV.

The chain uses TRBV18 and TRBJ1-1; a possible D gene is TRBD1 (5 bases). Trimming took 2 bases from V and 0 from J, leaving 10 bases between them. The CDR3 covers 15 residues. Germline loops: CDR1 KGHSH, CDR2 LQKENI. The CDR3 DNA reads as TGTGCCAGCTCACCAGGGGCAGGCGTGAACACTGAAGCTTTCTTT. It translates to CASSPGAGVNTEAFF. Looking up the rest from reference TRBV18 and TRBJ1-1 gives the full variable domain: NAGVMQNPRHLVRRRGQEARLRCSPMKGHSHVYWYRQLPEEGLKFMVYLQKENIIDESGMPKERFSAEFPKEGPSILRIQQVVRGDSAAYFCASSPGAGVNTEAFFGQGTRLTVV.

The V and J genes are TRBV5-8 and TRBJ2-4, with 8 bases that match TRBD1. The germline CDR1 and CDR2 sequences are SGHTS and YDEGEE. The junction had 3 bases not matched to a gene; V was cut back by 10 bases and J by 6 bases. The CDR3 is 11 residues long. CDR3 DNA sequence: TGTGCCTCCAGGGGGCGAAACATTCAGTACTTC. Amino acids: CASRGRNIQYF.

The sample holds one count of this clone. The rearrangement joins TRBV18 to TRBJ2-1; 7 bases match TRBD1. The CDR3 runs to 14 residues. The V gene end was trimmed by 3 bases and the J gene end by 6 bases; junction bases not matched to a gene: 5. Germline V gene lookup returns CDR1 KGHSH and CDR2 LQKENI. CDR3 in amino acids: CASSPGQVGNEQFF. The CDR3 DNA is TGTGCCAGCTCACCCGGACAGGTTGGCAATGAGCAGTTCTTC.

CDR3 nucleotide sequence: TGTGCCGGGATAGCGGGGGCGAGACGGGTGGAGACCCAGTACTTC. Its translation is CAGIAGARRVETQYF. The chain has TRBV30 and TRBJ2-5; TRBD2 aligns across 9 bases. The J segment lost 5 bases and the V segment lost 8 bases, leaving 15 bases of the junction unmatched. The CDR3 spans 15 residues. The germline CDR1 and CDR2 sequences are GTSNPN and SVGIG (reference sequence). Combining the CDR3 with reference TRBV30 and TRBJ2-5 gives the whole variable domain SQTIHQWPATLVQPVGSPLSLECTVEGTSNPNLYWYRQAAGRGLQLLFYSVGIGQISSEVPQNLSASRPQDRQFILSSKKLLLSDSGFYLCAGIAGARRVETQYFGPGTRLLVL.

The chain employs TRBV7-9 and TRBJ2-1; D is possibly TRBD1 (5 bases). With 4 bases removed from V and 3 bases from J, the gap between germline ends came to 13 bases. Germline-derived CDR1 and CDR2 are SEHNR and FQNEAQ (reference sequence). The CDR3 loop spans 15 amino acids. CDR3 sequence (DNA): TGTGCCAGCAGCTCTCCAGGGTCGGGCTACAATGAGCAGTTCTTC. Encoded protein: CASSSPGSGYNEQFF.

The chain recombines TRBV27 with TRBJ2-7; D is unresolved. Germline values: CDR1 MNHEY, CDR2 SMNVEV (reference sequence). The CDR3 has 13 residues. V was cut by 6 bases and J by 4 bases, with 13 bases left in between. CDR3 sequence (DNA): TGTGCCAGCAGCAAAGGGTCCAAATACGAGCAGTACTTC. The encoded protein is CASSKGSKYEQYF.

CDR3 loop: CAWGGNVGSAETQYF. DNA for the CDR3: TGTGCCTGGGGTGGAAATGTCGGGAGTGCAGAGACCCAGTACTTC. This chain uses TRBV30 with TRBJ2-5; D possibly corresponds to TRBD2 (6 bases). Germline values: CDR1 GTSNPN, CDR2 SVGIG (reference sequence). The CDR3 has 15 residues. Trimming left V 5 bases short and J 4 bases short, with 20 bases between.

The V call is TRBV29-1, the J call TRBJ1-1; a weak D match, TRBD1 (6 bases). Germline V gene lookup returns CDR1 SQVTM and CDR2 ANQGSEA. This CDR3 contains 15 residues. V lost 0 bases and J 1 base, leaving 12 bases between the germline ends. The CDR3 protein is CSVEDRGHENTEAFF. Written as DNA, the CDR3 is TGCAGCGTTGAAGATAGGGGACATGAGAACACTGAAGCTTTCTTT.

The chain uses TRBV19 and TRBJ1-5; no definite D call. The CDR3 spans 14 residues. In germline, CDR1 is LNHDA, CDR2 SQIVND (reference sequence). The V gene lost 2 bases and the J gene lost 4 bases, with 9 bases spanning the gap. The CDR3, as DNA: TGTGCCAGTAGTATAAGTAGGACGAATCAGCCCCAGCATTTT. It is translated as CASSISRTNQPQHF.

This chain links TRBV12-5 with TRBJ1-1; D uncertain. Germline loops: CDR1 LGHNT, CDR2 FRNRAP. V lost 3 bases and J lost 3, with 8 bases in between. The CDR3 totals 13 residues. For the CDR3, the DNA is TGTGCTAGTGGTTTTGAACAGTACACTGAAGCTTTCTTT. The encoded protein is CASGFEQYTEAFF.

This clone was seen more than once but under ten times. This chain links TRBV19 with TRBJ1-2, with D hard to call. Germline-derived CDR1 and CDR2 are LNHDA and SQIVND (reference sequence). The CDR3 spans 19 residues. Between the trimmed V and J ends, which lost 1 base and 2 bases, there was a span of 23 bases. The CDR3 region has the DNA TGTGCCAGTAGTATAGGTACACGAGCAAGTTTAAGCGGGAACTATGGCTACACCTTC. It is translated as CASSIGTRASLSGNYGYTF.

Only a few counts were recorded for this clone. This sequence joins TRBV18 and TRBJ2-7; TRBD1 matches at 7 bases. J lost 2 bases, V lost 3 bases, and 7 bases had no gene match. The CDR3 spans 15 residues. Germline V CDR1 and CDR2: KGHSH, LQKENI. As DNA, the CDR3 is TGTGCCAGCTCACCTGACAGGGTAGGAGCCTACGAGCAGTACTTC. Protein sequence: CASSPDRVGAYEQYF.

For this clone: The junction departs from germline at one end; a sequencing error may be responsible. The V call is TRBV5-4, the J call TRBJ2-2; 7 bases align to TRBD1. Germline V gene lookup returns CDR1 SGHNT and CDR2 YYREEE (reference sequence). This CDR3 contains 15 residues. In nucleotides, the CDR3 is TGCGCCAGCAGCCAGTCGACAGGGATCACCGGGGAGCTGTTTTTT. Translated: CASSQSTGITGELFF.

The chain recombines TRBV7-8 with TRBJ2-5; D is unresolved. Trimming stripped 1 base from V and 4 bases from J, with 7 bases between. This CDR3 contains 13 residues. CDR1 and CDR2 from the germline V gene are SGHVS and FQNEAQ. The CDR3 DNA reads TGTGCCAGCAGCTTAGGCCATAGAGAGACCCAGTACTTC. It translates to CASSLGHRETQYF.

This clone appeared a single time. The rearrangement uses TRBV5-1 and TRBJ2-5; 9 bases line up with TRBD2. This CDR3 comprises 15 residues. V was pared by 1 base and J by 4 bases, with 5 bases of the junction left unmatched. The germline CDR1 and CDR2 sequences are SGHRS and YFSETQ. This CDR3 reads CASSLYGGRAETQYF. The CDR3 nucleotides read TGCGCCAGCAGCTTGTATGGCGGGAGGGCAGAGACCCAGTACTTC.

This clone was observed a single time. The rearrangement uses TRBV5-1 and TRBJ2-1; 7 bases agree with TRBD2. Trimming took 3 bases from V and 5 from J; bases not matched to a gene: 8. The CDR3 spans 15 residues. Germline V gene data show CDR1 as SGHRS and CDR2 as YFSETQ. In DNA, the CDR3 is TGCGCCAGCAGCTCTACCGGGACTACTCACAATGAGCAGTTCTTC. As protein: CASSSTGTTHNEQFF.

This clone was seen only a few times. This chain uses TRBV6-4 with TRBJ2-2; D possibly corresponds to TRBD2 (6 bases). CDR3 length: 13 residues. The ends were cut back, 4 bases at V and 3 bases at J, with 6 bases in the middle. CDR1 and CDR2 (germline): MRHNA, SNTAGT. The CDR3 reads CASSAGDTGELFF. The CDR3 DNA sequence: TGTGCCAGCAGTGCGGGAGACACCGGGGAGCTGTTTTTT.

The count of this clone is one. One end of the junction is discordant with germline, which a read error may explain. V gene TRBV13 combines with J gene TRBJ2-1; D remains ambiguous. Germline V gives CDR1 PRHDT, CDR2 FYEKMQ (reference sequence). This CDR3 spans 11 amino acids. CDR3 DNA: TGTGCCAGCAGCTTAAATCTCCTAAAAATCTTC. Amino acids: CASSLNLLKIF.

The chain employs TRBV7-9 and TRBJ1-1, with 8 bases lining up with TRBD1. This CDR3 contains 14 residues. The germline CDR1 and CDR2 sequences are SEHNR and FQNEAQ (reference sequence). V shed 10 bases and J 0 bases; nucleotides not matched to a gene: 7. CDR3 sequence reads: CATRAGGVNTEAFF. CDR3 bases: TGTGCCACCCGGGCAGGGGGCGTGAACACTGAAGCTTTCTTT.

V is TRBV7-9 and J is TRBJ2-3; 9 bases align to TRBD2. J was trimmed by 0 bases and V by 5 bases; bases with no gene match: 3. The germline gives CDR1 SEHNR, CDR2 FQNEAQ (reference sequence). This CDR3 has 15 residues. The CDR3 DNA reads as TGTGCCAGCAGCCCCACTAGCGGGAGCACAGATACGCAGTATTTT. The encoded protein is CASSPTSGSTDTQYF.